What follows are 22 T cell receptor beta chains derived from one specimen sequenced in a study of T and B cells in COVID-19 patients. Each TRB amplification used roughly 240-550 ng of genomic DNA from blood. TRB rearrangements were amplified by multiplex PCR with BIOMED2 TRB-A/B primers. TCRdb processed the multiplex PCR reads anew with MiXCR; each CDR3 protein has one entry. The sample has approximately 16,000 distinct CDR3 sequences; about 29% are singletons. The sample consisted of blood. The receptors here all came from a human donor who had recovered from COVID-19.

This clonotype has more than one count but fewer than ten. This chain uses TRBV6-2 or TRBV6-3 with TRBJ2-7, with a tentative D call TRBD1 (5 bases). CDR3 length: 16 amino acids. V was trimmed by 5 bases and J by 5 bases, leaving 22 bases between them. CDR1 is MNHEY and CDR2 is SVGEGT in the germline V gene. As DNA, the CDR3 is TGTGCCAGCAGTCCTTGGTATAAGGGGATAGTGGACGAGCAGTACTTC. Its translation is CASSPWYKGIVDEQYF.

The CDR3 nucleotides read TGCGCCAGCAGCTTTATTCTCGGGAATGAGCAGTTCTTC. Its translation: CASSFILGNEQFF. The rearrangement links TRBV5-1 to TRBJ2-1; D not certain. The CDR3 covers 13 residues. Trimming cost V 2 bases and J 7 bases, with 10 bases left between them. Germline V gene sequence: CDR1 SGHRS, CDR2 YFSETQ.

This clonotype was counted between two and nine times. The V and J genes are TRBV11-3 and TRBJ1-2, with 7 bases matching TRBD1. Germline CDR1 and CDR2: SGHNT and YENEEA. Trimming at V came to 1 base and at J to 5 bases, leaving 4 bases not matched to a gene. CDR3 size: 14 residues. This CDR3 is CASSLAQGGYGYTF. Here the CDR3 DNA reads TGTGCCAGCAGCTTAGCCCAGGGGGGGTATGGCTACACCTTC.

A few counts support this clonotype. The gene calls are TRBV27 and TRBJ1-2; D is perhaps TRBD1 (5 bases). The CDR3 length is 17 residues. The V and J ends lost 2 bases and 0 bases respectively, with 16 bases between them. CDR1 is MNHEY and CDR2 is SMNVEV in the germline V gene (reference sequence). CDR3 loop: CASSLEGPLRPNYGYTF. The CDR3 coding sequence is TGTGCCAGCAGTTTAGAGGGACCGCTGCGACCTAACTATGGCTACACCTTC.

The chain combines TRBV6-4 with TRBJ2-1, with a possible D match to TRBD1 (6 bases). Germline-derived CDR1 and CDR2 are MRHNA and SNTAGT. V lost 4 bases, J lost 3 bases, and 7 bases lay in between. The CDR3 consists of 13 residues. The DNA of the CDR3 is TGTGCCAGCAGTGGGGACAACTACAATGAGCAGTTCTTC. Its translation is CASSGDNYNEQFF.

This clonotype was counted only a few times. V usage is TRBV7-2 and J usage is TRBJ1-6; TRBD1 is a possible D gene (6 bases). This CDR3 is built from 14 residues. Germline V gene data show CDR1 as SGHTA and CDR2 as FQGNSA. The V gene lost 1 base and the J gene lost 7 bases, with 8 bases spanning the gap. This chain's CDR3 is CASSLDRANSPLHF. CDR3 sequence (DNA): TGTGCCAGCAGCTTAGACAGGGCAAATTCACCCCTCCACTTT.

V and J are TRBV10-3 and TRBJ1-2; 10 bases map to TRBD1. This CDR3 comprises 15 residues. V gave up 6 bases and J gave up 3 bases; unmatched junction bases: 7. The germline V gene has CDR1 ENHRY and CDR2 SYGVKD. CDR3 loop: CAISRTGGIDYGYTF. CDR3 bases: TGTGCCATCAGCCGGACAGGGGGTATAGACTATGGCTACACCTTC.

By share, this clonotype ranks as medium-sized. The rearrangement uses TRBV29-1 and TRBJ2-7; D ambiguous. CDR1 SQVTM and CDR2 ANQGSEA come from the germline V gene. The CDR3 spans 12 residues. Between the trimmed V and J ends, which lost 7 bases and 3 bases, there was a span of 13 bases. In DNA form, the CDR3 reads TGCAGCGCGTTGACTCAAGTCTACGAGCAGTACTTC. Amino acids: CSALTQVYEQYF.

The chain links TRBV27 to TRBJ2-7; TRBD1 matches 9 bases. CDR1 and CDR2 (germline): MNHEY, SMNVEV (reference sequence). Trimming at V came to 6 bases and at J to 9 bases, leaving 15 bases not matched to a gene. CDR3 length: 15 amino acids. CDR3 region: CASSHKPGTGRAQYF. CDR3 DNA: TGTGCCAGCAGCCACAAACCCGGGACAGGGAGGGCGCAGTACTTC.

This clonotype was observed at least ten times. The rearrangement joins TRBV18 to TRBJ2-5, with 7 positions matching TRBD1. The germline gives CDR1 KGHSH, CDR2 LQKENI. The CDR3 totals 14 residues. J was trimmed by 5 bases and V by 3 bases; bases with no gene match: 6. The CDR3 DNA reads TGTGCCAGCTCACCCTCCGGGACAGCGGAGACCCAGTACTTC. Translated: CASSPSGTAETQYF.

CDR3 sequence: CASSLEIAYEQYF. Written as DNA, the CDR3 is TGTGCCAGCAGCTTGGAAATAGCCTACGAGCAGTACTTC. The rearrangement links TRBV5-6 to TRBJ2-7; D gene unclear. CDR1 and CDR2 (germline): SGHDT, YYEEEE. The ends were cut back, 0 bases at V and 2 bases at J, with 6 bases in the middle. CDR3 size: 13 residues. Drawing the rest from reference TRBV5-6 and TRBJ2-7, the complete variable domain is DAGVTQSPTHLIKTRGQQVTLRCSPKSGHDTVSWYQQALGQGPQFIFQYYEEEERQRGNFPDRFSGHQFPNYSSELNVNALLLGDSALYLCASSLEIAYEQYFGPGTRLTVT.

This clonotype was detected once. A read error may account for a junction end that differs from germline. The CDR3, as DNA: TGCGCCAGCAGCTCCTGGACTAGCGGGAGGATTAGCCCCTACGAGCAGTACTTC. This translates into CASSSWTSGRISPYEQYF. The J gene is TRBJ2-7, the V gene TRBV11-3, with 14 bases matching TRBD2. Germline CDR1 reads SGHNT; CDR2 reads YENEEA. The CDR3 runs to 18 residues.

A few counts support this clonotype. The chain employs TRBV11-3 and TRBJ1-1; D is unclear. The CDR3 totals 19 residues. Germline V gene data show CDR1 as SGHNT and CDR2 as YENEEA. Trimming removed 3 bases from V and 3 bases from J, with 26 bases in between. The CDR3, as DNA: TGTGCCAGCAGCTTGGACCCCCTAAAGGGAGGAGTACGGGACACTGAAGCTTTCTTT. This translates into CASSLDPLKGGVRDTEAFF.

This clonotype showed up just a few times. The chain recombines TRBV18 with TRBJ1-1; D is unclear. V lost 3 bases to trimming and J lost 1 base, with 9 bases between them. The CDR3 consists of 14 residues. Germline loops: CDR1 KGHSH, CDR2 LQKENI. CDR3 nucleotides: TGTGCCAGCTCACCGGGCGGATCGAACACTGAAGCTTTCTTT. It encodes CASSPGGSNTEAFF. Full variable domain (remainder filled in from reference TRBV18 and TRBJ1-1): NAGVMQNPRHLVRRRGQEARLRCSPMKGHSHVYWYRQLPEEGLKFMVYLQKENIIDESGMPKERFSAEFPKEGPSILRIQQVVRGDSAAYFCASSPGGSNTEAFFGQGTRLTVV.

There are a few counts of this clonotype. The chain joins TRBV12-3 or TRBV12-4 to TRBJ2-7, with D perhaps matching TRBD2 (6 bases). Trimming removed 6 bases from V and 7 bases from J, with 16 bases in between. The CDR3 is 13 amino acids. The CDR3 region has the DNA TGTGCCAGCAGCCGATCAGGGAGCGGGGAGCAGTACTTC. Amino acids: CASSRSGSGEQYF.

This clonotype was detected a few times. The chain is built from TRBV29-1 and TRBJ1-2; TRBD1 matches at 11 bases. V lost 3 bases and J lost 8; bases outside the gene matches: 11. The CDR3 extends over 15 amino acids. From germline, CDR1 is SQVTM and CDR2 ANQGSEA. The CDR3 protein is CSVERTGGSLAGYTF. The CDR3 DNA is TGCAGCGTTGAGCGGACAGGGGGCTCCTTGGCGGGCTACACCTTC.

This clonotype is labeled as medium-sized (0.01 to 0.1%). Written as DNA, the CDR3 is TGTGCCAGTAGTCCTGGGACAGGTATAAACGAGCAGTACTTC. Encoded protein: CASSPGTGINEQYF. This chain joins TRBV19 and TRBJ2-7; 8 nucleotides match TRBD1. Losses at the gene ends were 5 bases for V and 5 bases for J; bases not matched to a gene: 8. CDR3 length: 14 residues. CDR1 is LNHDA and CDR2 is SQIVND in the germline V gene (reference sequence).

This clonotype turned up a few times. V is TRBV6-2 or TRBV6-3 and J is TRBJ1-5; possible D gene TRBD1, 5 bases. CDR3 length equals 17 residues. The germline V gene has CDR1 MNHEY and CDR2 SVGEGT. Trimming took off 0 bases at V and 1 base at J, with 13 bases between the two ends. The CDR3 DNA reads TGTGCCAGCAGTTACTCCCCGGGACGGAGCAGCAATCAGCCCCAGCATTTT. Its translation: CASSYSPGRSSNQPQHF.

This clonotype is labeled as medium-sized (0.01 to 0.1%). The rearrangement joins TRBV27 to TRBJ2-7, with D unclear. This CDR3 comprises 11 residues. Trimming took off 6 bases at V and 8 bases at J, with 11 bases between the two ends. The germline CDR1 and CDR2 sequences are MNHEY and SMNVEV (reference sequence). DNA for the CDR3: TGTGCCAGCAGCCTCGGCGGCAAGCAGTACTTC. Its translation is CASSLGGKQYF.

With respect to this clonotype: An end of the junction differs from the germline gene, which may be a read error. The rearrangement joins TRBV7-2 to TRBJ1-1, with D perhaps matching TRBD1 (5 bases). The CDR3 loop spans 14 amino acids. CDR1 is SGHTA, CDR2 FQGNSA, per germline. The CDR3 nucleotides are TGTGCAAGCAGCTTAAAACAGGTGAACACTGAAGCTTTCTTT. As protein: CASSLKQVNTEAFF. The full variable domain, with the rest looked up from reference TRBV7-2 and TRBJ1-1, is GAGVSQSPSNKVTEKGKDVELRCDPISGHTALYWYRQSLGQGLEFLIYFQGNSAPDKSGLPSDRFSAERTGGSVSTLTIQRTQQEDSAVYLCASSLKQVNTEAFFGQGTRLTVV.

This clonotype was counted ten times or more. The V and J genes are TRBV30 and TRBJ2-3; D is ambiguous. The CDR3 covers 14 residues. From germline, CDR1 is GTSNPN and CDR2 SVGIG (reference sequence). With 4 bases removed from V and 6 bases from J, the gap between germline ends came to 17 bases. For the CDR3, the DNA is TGTGCCTGGACTCCAGGCTATGGGTACGATACGCAGTATTTT. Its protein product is CAWTPGYGYDTQYF.

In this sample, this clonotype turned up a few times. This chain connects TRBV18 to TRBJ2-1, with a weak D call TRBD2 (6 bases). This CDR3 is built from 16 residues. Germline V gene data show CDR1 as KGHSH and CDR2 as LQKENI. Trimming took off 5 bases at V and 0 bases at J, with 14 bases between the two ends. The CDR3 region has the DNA TGTGCCAGCTCATCTGGGGGGACCAGCTCCTACAATGAGCAGTTCTTC. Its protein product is CASSSGGTSSYNEQFF.